In its sample, the clone carrying this TCR beta chain was seen a few times. Its antigen is unknown. This CDR3 region has 18 residues. The ends lost 1 base at V and 5 bases at J; junction bases unmatched: 16. From germline, CDR1 is LNHDA and CDR2 SQIVND (reference sequence). The data belong to a study of shared clonotypes between healthy human individuals. Overall study: Donors had three CD4 naive, three CD4 memory, two CD8 naive and one CD8 memory plate apiece.

CD45RO-negative CD8 cells positively selected for CCR7 made up the naive population, which excluded terminally differentiated effector memory CD45RA+ cells. Adult Caucasians living in Nashville, Tennessee made up all of the donors. Assay used: immunoSEQ multiplex PCR; TCRdb lists only in-frame clones, some missing. The table records about 2,100,000 clones, under 95% of them present only once. Study findings and constraints: Some clonotypes were shared by all four sorted-subset donors, while others were not shared. The non-shared ones had lower generation probabilities than the shared ones. Rarefaction analysis demonstrated incomplete sorted-subset sequencing notwithstanding large depth.

The specimen sequenced was naive CD8+ T cells from PBMCs. This rearrangement joins TRBV19 to TRBJ2-5, with TRBD2 identical over 7 bases. The TCR was taken from a man aged 18 to 35 in good health. Some clones in this sample may be carry-over from other donors' samples. The CDR3, as DNA: TGTGCCAGTAGTATAGCAGTCCTGGCTAGCGGAAAGGAGGAGACCCAGTACTTC. Amino acid sequence: CASSIAVLASGKEETQYF. Full variable domain (missing parts from reference TRBV19 and TRBJ2-5): DGGITQSPKYLFRKEGQNVTLSCEQNLNHDAMYWYRQDPGQGLRLIYYSQIVNDFQKGDIAEGYSVSREKKESFPLTVTSAQKNPTAFYLCASSIAVLASGKEETQYFGPGTRLLVL.